Shown below are 15 T cell receptor beta chains from a single sample sequenced in a study of OX40 agonist ivuxolimab in advanced cancers. Some clones are missing from TCRdb's copy, which holds only in-frame ones; the method was immunoSEQ multiplex PCR. The sample carries about 62,000 clones, roughly 85% recorded once. Sequencing used CD4+ or CD8+ T cells sorted from blood, obtained in a trial of the OX40 agonist ivuxolimab. The receptors shown here come from an adult with an advanced solid tumor such as melanoma, head and neck, liver or kidney cancer.

The chain carries TRBV27 and TRBJ2-2, with D tentatively TRBD1 (6 bases). V shed 9 bases and J shed 7 bases, with 15 bases lying between them. The CDR3 runs to 13 residues. The germline gives CDR1 MNHEY, CDR2 SMNVEV (reference sequence). CDR3 amino acids: CASTGTHNGELFF. CDR3 DNA sequence: TGTGCCAGTACCGGGACACACAACGGGGAGCTGTTTTTT.

As DNA, the CDR3 is TGTGCCAGCAGTTTACAGCCCGGGGGAACTGAAGCTTTCTTT. Translation: CASSLQPGGTEAFF. The rearrangement joins TRBV28 to TRBJ1-1; possibly TRBD1 for D (5 bases). The CDR3 extends over 14 amino acids. Germline CDR1 is MDHEN and CDR2 is SYDVKM. V lost 2 bases to trimming and J lost 5 bases, with 12 bases between them.

This rearrangement joins TRBV28 to TRBJ2-7, with D unclear. With 3 bases removed from V and 1 base from J, the gap between germline ends came to 13 bases. Per germline, CDR1 MDHEN and CDR2 SYDVKM. The length of the CDR3 is 15 residues. The CDR3 nucleotides read TGTGCCAGCAGTTTGGTAGGGTACAGTTCCTACGAGCAGTACTTC. Residues: CASSLVGYSSYEQYF.

This chain joins TRBV5-8 and TRBJ2-6, with TRBD1 matching over 7 bases. After removal of 4 bases from V and 1 base from J, the junction contained 8 bases not matched to a gene. Germline V lookup: CDR1 SGHTS, CDR2 YDEGEE. The CDR3 has 17 amino acids. In nucleotides, the CDR3 is TGTGCCAGCAGCCTCACAGGGGCCACATCTGGGGCCAACGTCCTGACTTTC. Protein product: CASSLTGATSGANVLTF.

The chain is built from TRBV6-1 and TRBJ1-4; tentatively, D is TRBD1 (6 bases). Germline V CDR1 and CDR2: MNHNS, SASEGT. This CDR3 has 14 residues. Deletions cut 8 bases from V and 4 bases from J, with 14 bases between. The CDR3 sequence: CASGRTALNEKLFF. In DNA form, the CDR3 reads TGTGCCAGCGGACGGACAGCCCTTAATGAAAAACTGTTTTTT.

The chain combines TRBV5-3 with TRBJ1-2; no firm D call. TRBV5-3 is an open reading frame whose function is uncertain. Trimming removed 1 base at V and 8 bases at J, with 12 bases between. The length of the CDR3 is 13 residues. The CDR3: CARSLKRLGGYTF. In DNA form, the CDR3 reads TGTGCCAGAAGCTTGAAACGCCTGGGGGGCTACACCTTC.

The chain has TRBV30 and TRBJ2-7; D is unclear. V was cut by 0 bases and J by 0 bases, with 12 bases left in between. CDR3 size: 15 residues. Germline-derived CDR1 and CDR2 are GTSNPN and SVGIG (reference sequence). CDR3 sequence reads: CAWSVDDTNSYEQYF. The DNA of the CDR3 is TGTGCCTGGAGTGTAGACGACACCAACTCCTACGAGCAGTACTTC.

The gene calls are TRBV2 and TRBJ1-4, with D uncertain. Looked up from germline, CDR1 is SNHLY and CDR2 is FYNNEI. CDR3 length: 14 residues. The germline V and J ends were trimmed by 6 bases and 0 bases, with 8 bases remaining between them. The CDR3 is CASRARSTNEKLFF. CDR3 DNA: TGTGCCAGCAGGGCCCGTTCAACTAATGAAAAACTGTTTTTT. Based on the CDR3 plus reference TRBV2 and TRBJ1-4, the full variable domain is EPEVTQTPSHQVTQMGQEVILRCVPISNHLYFYWYRQILGQKVEFLVSFYNNEISEKSEIFDDQFSVERPDGSNFTLKIRSTKLEDSAMYFCASRARSTNEKLFFGSGTQLSVL.

This sequence joins TRBV27 and TRBJ1-1; D is unclear. Germline assignment: CDR1 MNHEY and CDR2 SMNVEV (reference sequence). CDR3 size: 15 residues. Trimming removed 2 bases at V and 1 base at J, with 11 bases between. CDR3 DNA: TGTGCCAGCAGTTTAGACGGACGGACGAACACTGAAGCTTTCTTT. It codes for CASSLDGRTNTEAFF.

The chain uses TRBV2 and TRBJ2-1; D call uncertain. CDR1 is SNHLY, CDR2 FYNNEI, per germline. The CDR3 is 15 residues long. The V end was cut by 8 bases, the J end by 4 bases, with 18 bases between. The CDR3 region has the DNA TGTGCCAGCCTCAAATCAACCCCCACTTACAATGAGCAGTTCTTC. Amino acid sequence: CASLKSTPTYNEQFF.

The V and J genes are TRBV7-3 and TRBJ2-1; 7 bases map to TRBD2. Looked up from germline, CDR1 is SGHTA and CDR2 is FQGTGA. After removal of 5 bases from V and 4 bases from J, the junction contained 8 bases not matched to a gene. This CDR3 comprises 15 residues. This CDR3 reads CASSPAQRGYNEQFF. In DNA form, the CDR3 reads TGTGCCAGCAGCCCCGCCCAGCGGGGTTACAATGAGCAGTTCTTC.

The chain couples TRBV7-9 to TRBJ2-3; 12 nucleotides line up with TRBD2. The CDR3 has 16 residues. The V gene's germline CDR1 is SEHNR and CDR2 FQNEAQ (reference sequence). V shed 1 base and J 5 bases; nucleotides not matched to a gene: 4. In DNA, the CDR3 is TGTGCCAGCAGCTTAGGACTAGCGGGAGCCGGAGATACGCAGTATTTT. Translated, it gives CASSLGLAGAGDTQYF.

V is TRBV6-6 and J is TRBJ1-5; 8 nucleotides line up with TRBD1. The germline V gene encodes CDR1 MNHNY and CDR2 SVGAGI (reference sequence). The CDR3 length is 14 residues. Losses at the gene ends were 5 bases for V and 8 bases for J; bases not matched to a gene: 8. In DNA, the CDR3 is TGTGCCAGCAGTAATCAGGGGGCGAGGGAGCCCCAGCATTTT. This encodes CASSNQGAREPQHF.

The chain carries TRBV29-1 and TRBJ2-7; tentative D call: TRBD1 (5 bases). The CDR3 has 11 residues. V was shortened by 2 bases and J by 9 bases, with 11 bases between the two germline ends. Looked up from germline, CDR1 is SQVTM and CDR2 is ANQGSEA. CDR3 nucleotides: TGCAGCGTTGAAATCAGGGCCCGGCAGTACTTC. Protein: CSVEIRARQYF.

The chain links TRBV5-6 to TRBJ1-2, with D perhaps matching TRBD1 (5 bases). V shed 4 bases and J shed 7 bases, with 14 bases lying between them. Germline loops: CDR1 SGHDT, CDR2 YYEEEE. The CDR3 sequence is 13 residues long. Here the CDR3 reads CASSPGQWLGYTF. DNA for the CDR3: TGTGCCAGCAGCCCGGGGCAGTGGCTTGGCTACACCTTC.